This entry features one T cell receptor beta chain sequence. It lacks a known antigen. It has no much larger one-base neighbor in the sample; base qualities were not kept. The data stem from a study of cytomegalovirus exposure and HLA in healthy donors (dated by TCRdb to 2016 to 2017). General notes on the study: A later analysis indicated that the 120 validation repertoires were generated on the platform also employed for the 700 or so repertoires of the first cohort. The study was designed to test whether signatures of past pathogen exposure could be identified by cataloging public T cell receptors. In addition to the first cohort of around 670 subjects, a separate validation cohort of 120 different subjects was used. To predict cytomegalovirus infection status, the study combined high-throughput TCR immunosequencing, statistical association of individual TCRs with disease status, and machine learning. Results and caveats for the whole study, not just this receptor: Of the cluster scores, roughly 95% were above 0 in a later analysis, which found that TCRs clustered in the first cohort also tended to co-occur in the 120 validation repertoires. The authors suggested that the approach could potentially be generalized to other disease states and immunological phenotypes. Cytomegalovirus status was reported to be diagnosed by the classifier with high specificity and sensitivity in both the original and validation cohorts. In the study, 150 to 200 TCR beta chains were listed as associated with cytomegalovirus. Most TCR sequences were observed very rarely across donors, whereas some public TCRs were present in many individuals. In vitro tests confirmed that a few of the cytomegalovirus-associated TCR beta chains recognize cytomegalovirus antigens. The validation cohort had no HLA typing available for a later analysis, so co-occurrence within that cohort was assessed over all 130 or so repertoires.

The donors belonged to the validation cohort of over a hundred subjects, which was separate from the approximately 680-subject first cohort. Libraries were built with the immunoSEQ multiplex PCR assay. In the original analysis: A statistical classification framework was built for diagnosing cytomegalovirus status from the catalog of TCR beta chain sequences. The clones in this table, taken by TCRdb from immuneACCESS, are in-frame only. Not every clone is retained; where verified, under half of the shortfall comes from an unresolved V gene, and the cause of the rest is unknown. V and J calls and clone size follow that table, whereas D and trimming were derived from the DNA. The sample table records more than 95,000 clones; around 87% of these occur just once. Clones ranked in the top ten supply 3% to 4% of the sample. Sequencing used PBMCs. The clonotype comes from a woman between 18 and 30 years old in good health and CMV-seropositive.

CDR3 sequence: CASSLAETATYEQYF. In nucleotides, the sequence is TGTGCCAGCAGCTTAGCCGAGACAGCTACCTACGAGCAGTACTTC. The chain is assembled from TRBV7-6 and TRBJ2-7; the D gene is possibly TRBD1, with 5 bases matching. CDR1 and CDR2 are drawn from the germline V gene: SGHVS, FNYEAQ. Taken from cysteine to phenylalanine, the CDR3 has 15 residues. The only DNA kept is the CDR3, 45 bases in frame from the first base. V gives up 0 bases and J gives up 2 bases, and the segment between their germline ends measures 11 bases.